This T cell receptor beta chain was obtained from a study of T-cell reconstitution after alpha-beta-depleted transplantation in children. Preparation of the TCRbeta library used unique molecular identifiers. Using its own MiXCR run on the PCR reads, TCRdb lists one record per CDR3 protein. There are 350,000 to 500,000 distinct CDR3 sequences in the sample; approximately 42% occur only once, and approximately 25% lies in the top ten. Findings of the study overall: Some patients' high day-60 TCRbeta diversity was attributed to recipient cells surviving conditioning. It was newly produced T cells that mostly accounted for T-cell counts and diversity one year after transplant.

This clonotype was counted many times. Its antigen is still unknown. Sample: PBMCs, taken before TCRalphabeta/CD19-depleted stem cell transplant. The receptor comes from a girl aged 2-10 years with aplastic anemia, due to receive a stem cell transplant.

CDR3 protein: CASSSTSGRPNTDTQYF. CDR3 DNA: TGTGCCAGCAGCTCCACTAGCGGGAGGCCAAACACAGATACGCAGTATTTT. The chain combines TRBV7-2 with TRBJ2-3; 12 bases fit TRBD2. The CDR3 covers 17 residues. Germline CDR1 SGHTA, CDR2 FQGNSA. V lost 4 bases to trimming and J lost 2 bases; unmatched junction nucleotides: 7.